A single sample gave rise to the 31 T cell receptor beta chains below, sequenced in a study of radiotherapy plus CTLA-4 blockade in lung cancer. Generated by immunoSEQ multiplex PCR, the TCRdb table keeps only in-frame clones and is missing some. The sample carries 83,000 or so clones, roughly four fifths recorded once. Sample: peripheral blood, taken from a patient treated with radiotherapy plus ipilimumab. All receptors come from a human donor with non-small cell lung cancer who had stable disease on radiotherapy plus ipilimumab.

V and J are TRBV6-5 and TRBJ1-1, with TRBD1 matching over 7 bases. V shed 5 bases, J shed 6 bases, and the junction held 9 bases outside the gene matches. The V gene's germline CDR1 is MNHEY and CDR2 SVGAGI. This CDR3 has 14 residues. The DNA of the CDR3 is TGTGCCAGCAGTCCCCACAGGGGTGGTGCTGAAGCTTTCTTT. Encoded protein: CASSPHRGGAEAFF.

This chain uses TRBV11-2 with TRBJ2-2; the D gene is possibly TRBD1 (6 bases). This CDR3 spans 14 amino acids. V lost 11 bases, J lost 1 base, and 14 bases lay in between. The germline V gene encodes CDR1 SGHAT and CDR2 FQNNGV. CDR3 protein: CASRQGGNTGELFF. CDR3 nucleotide sequence: TGTGCCTCCCGACAAGGGGGGAACACCGGGGAGCTGTTTTTT.

The genes are TRBV10-3 and TRBJ2-3, with D hard to call. V lost 7 bases and J lost 3, with 5 bases in between. The CDR3 totals 11 residues. The germline CDR1 and CDR2 sequences are ENHRY and SYGVKD. The CDR3 DNA follows: TGTGCCATCAAGGGAACAGATACGCAGTATTTT. It codes for CAIKGTDTQYF.

DNA for the CDR3: TGTGCCAGCAGCTACGAGGGAGATACGCAGTATTTT. It yields the protein CASSYEGDTQYF. The chain combines TRBV6-5 with TRBJ2-3; perhaps TRBD2 as D (5 bases). Germline CDR1 reads MNHEY; CDR2 reads SVGAGI. Trimming left V 6 bases short and J 5 bases short, with 9 bases between. The CDR3 spans 12 residues.

The chain couples TRBV19 to TRBJ2-3; 11 nucleotides agree with TRBD2. Germline loops: CDR1 LNHDA, CDR2 SQIVND (reference sequence). Trimming at V came to 3 bases and at J to 6 bases, leaving 11 bases not matched to a gene. The CDR3 is made up of 17 amino acids. This CDR3 reads CASSIYALAGARDTQYF. Written as DNA, the CDR3 is TGTGCCAGTAGTATTTATGCACTAGCGGGAGCTCGGGATACGCAGTATTTT.

This clone was observed a single time. The chain recombines TRBV27 with TRBJ2-3; TRBD1 matches at 9 bases. Looked up from germline, CDR1 is MNHEY and CDR2 is SMNVEV (reference sequence). V lost 6 bases and J lost 6; bases outside the gene matches: 10. The CDR3 length is 15 residues. CDR3 DNA: TGTGCCAGCAGACCGGGACAGGGTTATACGGATACGCAGTATTTT. It translates to CASRPGQGYTDTQYF.

This sequence joins TRBV6-1 and TRBJ1-5; D unresolved. This CDR3 is 16 amino acids long. The germline V gene encodes CDR1 MNHNS and CDR2 SASEGT. Trimming shortened V by 2 bases and J by 2 bases, and 13 bases separated the two germline ends. CDR3 nucleotides: TGTGCCAGCAGTGAATACCGGGGATCGGGCAATCAGCCCCAGCATTTT. Its translation is CASSEYRGSGNQPQHF.

The rearrangement uses TRBV13 and TRBJ2-7, with D hard to call. Germline values: CDR1 PRHDT, CDR2 FYEKMQ (reference sequence). Trimming removed 8 bases at V and 0 bases at J, with 14 bases between. The CDR3 extends over 14 amino acids. The CDR3, as DNA: TGTGCCAGCTCCATGGTGGCGGTCTCCTACGAGCAGTACTTC. Protein sequence: CASSMVAVSYEQYF. The full variable domain, in which reference TRBV13 and TRBJ2-7 provide the parts outside the CDR3, is AAGVIQSPRHLIKEKRETATLKCYPIPRHDTVYWYQQGPGQDPQFLISFYEKMQSDKGSIPDRFSAQQFSDYHSELNMSSLELGDSALYFCASSMVAVSYEQYFGPGTRLTVT.

The V gene is TRBV5-4, the J gene TRBJ1-1, with D maybe TRBD1 (5 bases). CDR1 and CDR2 from the germline V gene are SGHNT and YYREEE (reference sequence). V was trimmed by 4 bases and J by 4 bases, leaving 20 bases between them. There are 16 residues in the CDR3. The DNA of the CDR3 is TGTGCCAGCAGCCCGGGACGCACGAGGGGACTCACTGAAGCTTTCTTT. Its protein product is CASSPGRTRGLTEAFF.

This chain links TRBV19 with TRBJ2-7; TRBD1 is a possible D gene (6 bases). The V gene's germline CDR1 is LNHDA and CDR2 SQIVND (reference sequence). The CDR3 runs 15 residues. Trimming shortened V by 0 bases and J by 2 bases, and 11 bases separated the two germline ends. The CDR3 DNA reads as TGTGCCAGTAGTATAGACCGGACAGTAGCCTACGAGCAGTACTTC. It encodes CASSIDRTVAYEQYF.

J is TRBJ2-5 and V is TRBV5-1, with D perhaps given as TRBD1 or TRBD2 (6 bases each). The CDR3 extends over 12 amino acids. Per germline, CDR1 SGHRS and CDR2 YFSETQ. Trimming pared 0 bases from V and 7 bases from J, leaving 7 bases between. CDR3: CASSLEGGTQYF. The CDR3 bases are TGCGCCAGCAGCTTGGAGGGGGGGACCCAGTACTTC.

The rearrangement joins TRBV5-4 to TRBJ1-1; the D gene is possibly TRBD1 (5 bases). CDR3 size: 14 residues. Germline CDR1 and CDR2: SGHNT and YYREEE (reference sequence). The germline V and J ends were trimmed by 0 bases and 5 bases, with 11 bases remaining between them. The CDR3 bases are TGTGCCAGCAGCTTGGCGGGCAGGGTTACTGAAGCTTTCTTT. It codes for CASSLAGRVTEAFF.

The rearrangement links TRBV18 to TRBJ2-1; TRBD2 matches at 13 bases. Per germline, CDR1 KGHSH and CDR2 LQKENI. V was pared by 4 bases and J by 0 bases, with 3 bases of the junction left unmatched. This CDR3 comprises 17 residues. The CDR3, as DNA: TGTGCCAGCTCACGGACTAGCGGGAGCATCTCCTACAATGAGCAGTTCTTC. Translating gives CASSRTSGSISYNEQFF.

V and J are TRBV28 and TRBJ1-5; D is perhaps TRBD1 (5 bases). CDR3 length equals 16 residues. Germline CDR1 is MDHEN and CDR2 is SYDVKM. V was shortened by 6 bases and J by 0 bases, with 15 bases between the two germline ends. CDR3 DNA sequence: TGTGCCAGCAGATCCGGGGGGGGGTATAGCAATCAGCCCCAGCATTTT. Its protein product is CASRSGGGYSNQPQHF.

This chain uses TRBV9 with TRBJ2-3; D gene unclear. V was pared by 0 bases and J by 1 base, with 9 bases between. The CDR3 totals 15 residues. Per germline, CDR1 SGDLS and CDR2 YYNGEE. CDR3 region: CASSVVGKRTDTQYF. In nucleotides, the CDR3 is TGTGCCAGCAGCGTAGTGGGGAAACGCACAGATACGCAGTATTTT.

As to this clone: One junction end disagrees with the germline gene, perhaps due to a read error. The chain recombines TRBV6-6 with TRBJ2-5; the match to TRBD1 covers 10 bases. The CDR3 has 13 amino acids. Germline lookup yields CDR1 MNHNY and CDR2 SVGAGI (reference sequence). CDR3 protein: CASSYSSGGQGDF. The CDR3 DNA reads TGTGCCAGCAGTTACTCGAGTGGTGGACAGGGGGACTTC.

The J gene is TRBJ1-5, the V gene TRBV18, with TRBD1 identical over 9 bases. CDR1 KGHSH and CDR2 LQKENI come from the germline V gene. Losses at the gene ends were 4 bases for V and 1 base for J; bases not matched to a gene: 5. The CDR3 contains 16 residues. CDR3 residues: CASSLTGGGSNQPQHF. DNA of the CDR3: TGTGCCAGCTCACTCACAGGGGGCGGGAGCAATCAGCCCCAGCATTTT.

The gene calls are TRBV30 and TRBJ2-2; 12 bases map to TRBD2. Germline assignment: CDR1 GTSNPN and CDR2 SVGIG (reference sequence). The CDR3 sequence is 16 residues long. Unmatched junction bases numbered 7, after V lost 3 bases and J lost 5 bases. CDR3 amino acids: CAWSPASGGATGELFF. CDR3 DNA sequence: TGTGCCTGGAGCCCCGCTAGCGGGGGGGCAACCGGGGAGCTGTTTTTT.

V gene TRBV18 combines with J gene TRBJ2-1, with TRBD2 matching over 10 bases. CDR3 length equals 16 residues. Germline V gene lookup returns CDR1 KGHSH and CDR2 LQKENI. Trimming took 3 bases from V and 1 from J; bases not matched to a gene: 3. CDR3: CASSPLAGASYNEQFF. In DNA form, the CDR3 reads TGTGCCAGCTCACCGCTAGCGGGGGCTTCCTACAATGAGCAGTTCTTC.

V and J are TRBV5-1 and TRBJ2-1; D might be TRBD1 or TRBD2, each matching 6 bases. Germline-derived CDR1 and CDR2 are SGHRS and YFSETQ. V was cut by 4 bases and J by 8 bases, with 28 bases left in between. This CDR3 is built from 18 residues. CDR3 nucleotides: TGCGCCAGCAGCCCGGAAGGGGGGCGGGGTATGGGTAAGGATGAGCAGTTCTTC. Translated: CASSPEGGRGMGKDEQFF.

This chain links TRBV9 with TRBJ2-1, with 14 positions matching TRBD2. V gave up 2 bases and J gave up 3 bases; unmatched junction bases: 1. This CDR3 is 16 amino acids long. The germline V gene encodes CDR1 SGDLS and CDR2 YYNGEE. The CDR3 here is CASSVGTSGGYNEQFF. CDR3 coding DNA: TGTGCCAGCAGCGTCGGGACTAGCGGGGGCTACAATGAGCAGTTCTTC.

In DNA form, the CDR3 reads TGCGCCAGCAGCTTTACTAGCGGGAGTCACGAGCAGTACTTC. Encoded protein: CASSFTSGSHEQYF. J is TRBJ2-7 and V is TRBV5-1; 11 bases agree with TRBD2. The CDR3 runs to 14 residues. In germline, CDR1 is SGHRS, CDR2 YFSETQ. The ends lost 2 bases at V and 5 bases at J; junction bases unmatched: 3.

The J gene is TRBJ2-7, the V gene TRBV6-1; a weak D match, TRBD1 (6 bases). The germline V gene has CDR1 MNHNS and CDR2 SASEGT. The ends were cut back, 3 bases at V and 0 bases at J, with 12 bases in the middle. The CDR3 extends over 15 amino acids. CDR3 nucleotide sequence: TGTGCCAGCAGTGAGGGGGCCACCTTCTCCTACGAGCAGTACTTC. It yields the protein CASSEGATFSYEQYF.

The chain is built from TRBV7-8 and TRBJ2-3, with D unresolved. Per germline, CDR1 SGHVS and CDR2 FQNEAQ. V lost 1 base, J lost 2 bases, and 4 bases lay in between. The CDR3 consists of 13 residues. DNA of the CDR3: TGTGCCAGCAGCTTAGACAACACAGATACGCAGTATTTT. This encodes CASSLDNTDTQYF.

A few counts support this clone. V gene TRBV6-6 combines with J gene TRBJ2-5; D not resolved. Germline CDR1 is MNHNY and CDR2 is SVGAGI (reference sequence). V dropped 4 bases and J dropped 4 bases, with 7 bases sitting between them. This CDR3 is 12 amino acids long. In DNA, the CDR3 is TGTGCCAGCAGTTCGCCAGGAGAGACCCAGTACTTC. It encodes CASSSPGETQYF.

The J gene is TRBJ1-6, the V gene TRBV7-9; D is possibly TRBD1 (6 bases). Germline V lookup: CDR1 SEHNR, CDR2 FQNEAQ (reference sequence). The CDR3 spans 15 residues. Trimming removed 5 bases at V and 8 bases at J, with 16 bases between. The CDR3 loop is CASSPPGDTHSPLHF. CDR3 coding DNA: TGTGCCAGCAGCCCGCCTGGGGACACCCATTCACCCCTCCACTTT.

The chain combines TRBV5-1 with TRBJ2-4; weak D call: TRBD1 (6 bases). V lost 5 bases, J lost 0 bases, and 15 bases lay in between. The V gene's germline CDR1 is SGHRS and CDR2 YFSETQ. The CDR3 has 16 residues. In DNA, the CDR3 is TGCGCCAGCAGACCTACAGGGTCTCTAGCCAAAAACATTCAGTACTTC. It codes for CASRPTGSLAKNIQYF.

The chain links TRBV4-1 to TRBJ2-5; 8 nucleotides line up with TRBD1. In germline, CDR1 is MGHRA, CDR2 YSYEKL. The CDR3 is 16 residues long. The V and J ends lost 1 base and 2 bases, in that order; junction bases with no gene match: 6. The CDR3 sequence: CASSQGVTGGQETQYF. DNA of the CDR3: TGCGCCAGCAGCCAAGGGGTAACAGGGGGTCAAGAGACCCAGTACTTC.

The chain joins TRBV7-2 to TRBJ1-6; D perhaps matches TRBD1 (5 bases). Trimming took 4 bases from V and 10 from J, leaving 20 bases between them. Germline lookup yields CDR1 SGHTA and CDR2 FQGNSA. The CDR3 covers 16 residues. The CDR3 is CASSSFMQRGDSPLHF. As DNA, the CDR3 is TGTGCCAGCAGCTCCTTCATGCAAAGGGGAGACTCACCCCTCCACTTT.

The CDR3 is CASSLTGDSNQPQHF. Here the CDR3 DNA reads TGTGCCAGCAGCTTAACAGGAGATAGCAATCAGCCCCAGCATTTT. The chain has TRBV7-6 and TRBJ1-5; TRBD1 is a possible D gene (5 bases). V was clipped by 2 bases and J by 0 bases, with 8 bases between them. CDR1 and CDR2 from the germline V gene are SGHVS and FNYEAQ. The CDR3 loop spans 15 amino acids. Looking up the rest from reference TRBV7-6 and TRBJ1-5 gives the full variable domain: GAGVSQSPRYKVTKRGQDVALRCDPISGHVSLYWYRQALGQGPEFLTYFNYEAQQDKSGLPNDRFSAERPEGSISTLTIQRTEQRDSAMYRCASSLTGDSNQPQHFGDGTRLSIL.

The gene calls are TRBV23-1 and TRBJ1-5; 8 positions match TRBD1. Being an ORF, TRBV23-1 has a function that is uncertain. Losses at the gene ends were 0 bases for V and 4 bases for J; bases not matched to a gene: 14. CDR3 length equals 19 residues. The chain's CDR3 is CASSQSRDRLATDNQPQHF. The CDR3 coding sequence is TGCGCCAGCAGTCAATCTCGGGACAGGCTTGCCACTGATAATCAGCCCCAGCATTTT.